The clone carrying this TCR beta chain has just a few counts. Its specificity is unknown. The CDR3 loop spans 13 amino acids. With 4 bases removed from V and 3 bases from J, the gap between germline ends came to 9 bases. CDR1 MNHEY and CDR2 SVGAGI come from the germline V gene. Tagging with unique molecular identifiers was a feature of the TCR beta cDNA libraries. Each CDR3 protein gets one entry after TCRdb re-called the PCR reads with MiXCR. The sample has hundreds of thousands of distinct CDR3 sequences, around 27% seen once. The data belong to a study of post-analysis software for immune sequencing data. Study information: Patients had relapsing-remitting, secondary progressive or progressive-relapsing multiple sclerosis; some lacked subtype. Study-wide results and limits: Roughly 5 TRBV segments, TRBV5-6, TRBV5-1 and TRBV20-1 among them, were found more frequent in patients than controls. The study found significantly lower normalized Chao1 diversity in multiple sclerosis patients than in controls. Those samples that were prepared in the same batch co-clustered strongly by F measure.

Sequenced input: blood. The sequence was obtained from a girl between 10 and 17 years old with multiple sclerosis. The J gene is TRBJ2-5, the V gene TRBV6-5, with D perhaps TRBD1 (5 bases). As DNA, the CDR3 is TGTGCCAGCAGTTCGACAGTAAAAGAGACCCAGTACTTC. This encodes CASSSTVKETQYF.